Many counts were recorded for the clone carrying this T cell receptor beta chain. Its antigen is as yet unknown. Samples came from axillary lymph nodes draining the breast cancer. The sample originates from a study of breast tumors, draining lymph nodes, adjacent tissues. Germline V CDR1 and CDR2: LNHDA, SQIVND (reference sequence). Trimming cost V 4 bases and J 7 bases; bases outside gene matches: 9. The CDR3 extends over 15 amino acids. Study-wide findings and caveats: Tumor TCR diversity was below lymph nodes but above nontumor tissue. Compared with basal-like, luminal-like tumors shared significantly more repertoire with nontumor tissue. Tumor T cell lymph node origin was a supported hypothesis, not proven.

Using its own MiXCR run on the multiplex PCR reads, TCRdb lists one record per CDR3 protein. This sample has under 250,000 distinct CDR3 sequences; about a third occur once, and the top ten carry about 1.4%. The sequencing sample was made of axillary lymph node tissue. The source of this sequence is a female donor with breast cancer. Some clones in this sample may be carry-over from other donors' samples. The chain uses TRBV19 and TRBJ2-2; 7 bases agree with TRBD1. The CDR3 loop reads CASSTIGTVYGELFF. The DNA for the CDR3 is TGTGCCAGTAGTACCATAGGGACAGTTTACGGGGAGCTGTTTTTT.